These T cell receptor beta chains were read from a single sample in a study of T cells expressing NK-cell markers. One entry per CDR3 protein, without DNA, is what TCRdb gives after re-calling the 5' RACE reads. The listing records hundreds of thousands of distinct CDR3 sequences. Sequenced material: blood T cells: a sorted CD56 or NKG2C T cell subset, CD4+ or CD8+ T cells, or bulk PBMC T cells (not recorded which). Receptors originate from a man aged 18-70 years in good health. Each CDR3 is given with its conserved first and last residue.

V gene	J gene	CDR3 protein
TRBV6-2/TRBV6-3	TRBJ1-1	CATTNRDRANTEAFF
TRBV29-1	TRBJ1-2	CSGTGGGTNYGYTF
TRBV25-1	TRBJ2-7	CASRGTGSYEQYF
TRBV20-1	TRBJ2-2	CSARGFSGTKNTGELFF
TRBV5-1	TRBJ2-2	CASSLVVRAPTGELFF
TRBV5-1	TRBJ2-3	CASSLALTSATDTQYF
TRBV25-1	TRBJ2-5	CASSERRGNETQYF
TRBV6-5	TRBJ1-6	CASSYESGLSPLHF
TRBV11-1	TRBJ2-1	CASSSSGGAYDEQFF
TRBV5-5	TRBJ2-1	CASSSYGGLGTEQFF
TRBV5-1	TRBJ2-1	CASSLTQPSYNEQFF
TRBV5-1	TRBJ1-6	CASSRETGESPLHF
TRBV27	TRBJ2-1	CASSLSFPGGTYNEQFF
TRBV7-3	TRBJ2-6	CASSPFYSHNSGANVLTF
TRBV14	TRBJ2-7	CASSQVGRSEQYF
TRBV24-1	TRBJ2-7	CATSDLRQGAYEQYF
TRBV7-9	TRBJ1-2	CASSSEGGHGYTF
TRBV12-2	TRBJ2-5	CASRFNMTYQETQYF
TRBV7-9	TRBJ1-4	CASSFAGGEDEKLFF
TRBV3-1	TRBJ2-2	CASSQDTSGNTGELFF
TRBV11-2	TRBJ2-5	CASSSGGAAGYQETQYF
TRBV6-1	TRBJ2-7	CASSVIPIGSYEQYF
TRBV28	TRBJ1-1	CASSLYGATEAFF
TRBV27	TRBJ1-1	CASSLYGSPNTEAFF
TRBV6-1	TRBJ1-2	CASRIGGRQFNYGYTF
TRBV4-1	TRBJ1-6	CASSQEGRQGNSPLHF
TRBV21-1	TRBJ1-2	CASSKRGVDGYTF
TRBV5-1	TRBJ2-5	CATPSGMARETQYF
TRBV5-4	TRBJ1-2	CASSWSGRSNYGYTF
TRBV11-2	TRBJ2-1	CASSQTWGSGGAYNEQFF
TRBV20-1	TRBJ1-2	CSARDPWRMTGGYTF
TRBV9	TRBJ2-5	CASSTPGTSGKETQYF
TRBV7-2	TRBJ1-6	CASSLGGDNLPLHF
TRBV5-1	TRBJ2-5	CASSLERGEETQYF
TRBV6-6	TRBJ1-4	CASSFLGEKLFF
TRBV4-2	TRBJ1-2	CASSQDSGAANYGYTF
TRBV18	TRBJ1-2	CASSLEGNGYYGYTF
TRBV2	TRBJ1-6	CASSEDRVRKPLHF
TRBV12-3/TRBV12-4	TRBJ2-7	CASSPDWAYYEQYF
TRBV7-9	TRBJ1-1	CASTLRQGIWDTEAFF
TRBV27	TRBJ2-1	CASQRTGIKYNEQFF
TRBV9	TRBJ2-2	CASSVVTANTGELFF
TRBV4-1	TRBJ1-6	CASSQEGVNRRNSPLHF
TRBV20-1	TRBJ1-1	CSAEWGGSVRTEAFF
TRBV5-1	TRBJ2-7	CASSSIDSGTGWEQYF
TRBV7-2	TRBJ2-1	CASSPSGGRIYNEQFF
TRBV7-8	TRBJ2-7	CARGPDKAVSSYEQYF